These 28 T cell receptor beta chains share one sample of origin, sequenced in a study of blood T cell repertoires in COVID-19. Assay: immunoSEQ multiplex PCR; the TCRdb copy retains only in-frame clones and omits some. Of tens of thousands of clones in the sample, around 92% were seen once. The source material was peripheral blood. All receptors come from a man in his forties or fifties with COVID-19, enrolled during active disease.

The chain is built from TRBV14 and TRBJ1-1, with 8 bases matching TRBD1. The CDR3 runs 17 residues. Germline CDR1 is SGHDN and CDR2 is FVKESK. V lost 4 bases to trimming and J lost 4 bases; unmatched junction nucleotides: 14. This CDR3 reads CASSLVTGTGPSTEAFF. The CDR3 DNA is TGTGCCAGCAGCCTCGTTACTGGGACAGGACCGTCCACTGAAGCTTTCTTT.

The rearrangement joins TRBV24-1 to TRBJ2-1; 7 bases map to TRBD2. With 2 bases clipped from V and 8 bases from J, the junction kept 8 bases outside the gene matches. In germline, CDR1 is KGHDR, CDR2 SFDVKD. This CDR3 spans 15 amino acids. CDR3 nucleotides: TGTGCCACCAGTGATTCCCGATACGGGGGGTATGAGCAGTTCTTC. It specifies CATSDSRYGGYEQFF.

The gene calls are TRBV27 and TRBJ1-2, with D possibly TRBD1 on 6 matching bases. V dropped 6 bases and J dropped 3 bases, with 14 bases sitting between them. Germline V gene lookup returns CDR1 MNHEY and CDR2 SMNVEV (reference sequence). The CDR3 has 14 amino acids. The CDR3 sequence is CASSPRGAYYGYTF. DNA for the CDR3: TGTGCCAGCAGCCCTCGGGGGGCTTACTATGGCTACACCTTC.

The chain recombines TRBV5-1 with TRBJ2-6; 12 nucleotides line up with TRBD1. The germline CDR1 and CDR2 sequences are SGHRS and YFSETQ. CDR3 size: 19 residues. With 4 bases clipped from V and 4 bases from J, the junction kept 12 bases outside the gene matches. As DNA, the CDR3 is TGCGCCAGCAGCCTTATACTCGGGACAGGGGGCTACGGGGCCAACGTCCTGACTTTC. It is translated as CASSLILGTGGYGANVLTF.

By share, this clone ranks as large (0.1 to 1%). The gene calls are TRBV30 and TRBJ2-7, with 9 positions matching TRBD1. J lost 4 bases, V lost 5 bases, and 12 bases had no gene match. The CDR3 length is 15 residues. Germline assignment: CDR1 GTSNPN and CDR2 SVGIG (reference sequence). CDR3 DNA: TGTGCCTGGGAAACATGGGACAGGGAAGGTTACGAGCAGTACTTC. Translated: CAWETWDREGYEQYF.

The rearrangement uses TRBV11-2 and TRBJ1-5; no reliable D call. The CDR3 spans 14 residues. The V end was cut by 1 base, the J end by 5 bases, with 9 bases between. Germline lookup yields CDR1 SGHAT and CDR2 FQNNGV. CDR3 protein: CASSLASLDQPQHF. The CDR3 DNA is TGTGCCAGCAGCTTAGCCTCTCTTGATCAGCCCCAGCATTTT.

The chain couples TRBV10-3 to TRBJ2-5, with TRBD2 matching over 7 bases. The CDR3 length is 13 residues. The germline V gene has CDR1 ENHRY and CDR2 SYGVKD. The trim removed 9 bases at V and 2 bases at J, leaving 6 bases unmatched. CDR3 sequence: CAIRLALQETQYF. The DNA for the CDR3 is TGTGCCATTAGACTAGCCCTTCAAGAGACCCAGTACTTC.

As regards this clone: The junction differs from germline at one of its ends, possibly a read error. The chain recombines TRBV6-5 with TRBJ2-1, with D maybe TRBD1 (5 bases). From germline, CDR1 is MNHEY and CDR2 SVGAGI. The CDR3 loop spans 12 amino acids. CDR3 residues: CASTLGANGQFF. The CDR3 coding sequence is TGTGCCAGCACCCTTGGGGCCAATGGGCAGTTCTTC.

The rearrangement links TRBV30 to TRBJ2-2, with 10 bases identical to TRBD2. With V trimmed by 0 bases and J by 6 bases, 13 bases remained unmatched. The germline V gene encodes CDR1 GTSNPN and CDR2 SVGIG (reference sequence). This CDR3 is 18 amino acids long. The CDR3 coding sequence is TGTGCCTGGAGTGTCAGATATGGGACTAGCGATTTGGCCGGGGAGCTGTTTTTT. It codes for CAWSVRYGTSDLAGELFF.

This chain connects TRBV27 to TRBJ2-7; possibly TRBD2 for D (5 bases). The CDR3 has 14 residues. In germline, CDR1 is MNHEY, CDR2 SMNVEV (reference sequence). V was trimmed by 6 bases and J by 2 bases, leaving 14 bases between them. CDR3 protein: CASSRGLPTYEQYF. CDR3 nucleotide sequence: TGTGCCAGCAGCCGGGGTCTCCCCACCTACGAGCAGTACTTC.

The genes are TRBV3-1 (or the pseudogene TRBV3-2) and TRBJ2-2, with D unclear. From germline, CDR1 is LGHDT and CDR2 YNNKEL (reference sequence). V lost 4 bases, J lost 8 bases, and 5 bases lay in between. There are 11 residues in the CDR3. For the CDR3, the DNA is TGTGCCAGCAGCCTCTCGGGGGAGCTGTTTTTT. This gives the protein CASSLSGELFF.

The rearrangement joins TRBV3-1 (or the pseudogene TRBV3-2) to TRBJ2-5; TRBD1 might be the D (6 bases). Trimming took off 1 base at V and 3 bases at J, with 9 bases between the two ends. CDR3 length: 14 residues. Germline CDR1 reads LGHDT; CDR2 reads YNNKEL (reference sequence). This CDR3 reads CASSQGRGKETQYF. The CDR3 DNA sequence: TGTGCCAGCAGCCAAGGCAGGGGCAAAGAGACCCAGTACTTC.

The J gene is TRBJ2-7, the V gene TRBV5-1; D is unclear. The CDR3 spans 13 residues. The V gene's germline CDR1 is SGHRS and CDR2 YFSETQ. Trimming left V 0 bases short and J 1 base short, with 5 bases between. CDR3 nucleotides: TGCGCCAGCAGCTTGGCCTCGTCCTACGAGCAGTACTTC. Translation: CASSLASSYEQYF.

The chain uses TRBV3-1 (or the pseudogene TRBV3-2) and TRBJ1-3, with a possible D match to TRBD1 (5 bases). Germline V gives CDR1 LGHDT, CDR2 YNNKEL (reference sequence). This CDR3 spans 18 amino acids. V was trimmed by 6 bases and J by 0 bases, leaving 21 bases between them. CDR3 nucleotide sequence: TGTGCCAGCAGTCAACATTTGCTACAGGCCGTCTCTGGAAACACCATATATTTT. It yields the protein CASSQHLLQAVSGNTIYF.

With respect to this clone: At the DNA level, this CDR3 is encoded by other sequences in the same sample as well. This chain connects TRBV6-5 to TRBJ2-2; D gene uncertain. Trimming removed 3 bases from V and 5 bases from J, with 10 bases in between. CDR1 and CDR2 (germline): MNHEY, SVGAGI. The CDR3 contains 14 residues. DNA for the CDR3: TGTGCCAGCAGTTATCTTACCGGGACCGGGGAGCTGTTTTTT. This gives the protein CASSYLTGTGELFF.

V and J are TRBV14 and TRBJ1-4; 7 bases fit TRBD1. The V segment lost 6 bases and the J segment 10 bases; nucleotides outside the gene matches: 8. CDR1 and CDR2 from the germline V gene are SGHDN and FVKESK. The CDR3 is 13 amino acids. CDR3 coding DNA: TGTGCCAGCAGACATTACAGGGGCGGAAAACTGTTTTTT. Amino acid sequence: CASRHYRGGKLFF. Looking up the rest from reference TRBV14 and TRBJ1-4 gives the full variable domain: EAGVTQFPSHSVIEKGQTVTLRCDPISGHDNLYWYRRVMGKEIKFLLHFVKESKQDESGMPNNRFLAERTGGTYSTLKVQPAELEDSGVYFCASRHYRGGKLFFGSGTQLSVL.

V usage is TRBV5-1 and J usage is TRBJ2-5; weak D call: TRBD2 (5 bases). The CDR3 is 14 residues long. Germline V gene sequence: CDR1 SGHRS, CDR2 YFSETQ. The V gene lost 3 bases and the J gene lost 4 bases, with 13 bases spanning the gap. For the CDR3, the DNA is TGCGCCAGCAGCTCGCCTCGGGGAAGAGAGACCCAGTACTTC. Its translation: CASSSPRGRETQYF.

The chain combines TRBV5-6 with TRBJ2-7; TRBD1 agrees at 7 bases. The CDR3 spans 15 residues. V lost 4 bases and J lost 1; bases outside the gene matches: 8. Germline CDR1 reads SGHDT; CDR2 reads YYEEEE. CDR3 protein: CASSPPTGPSYEQYF. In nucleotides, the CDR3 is TGTGCCAGCAGCCCCCCGACAGGGCCTTCCTACGAGCAGTACTTC.

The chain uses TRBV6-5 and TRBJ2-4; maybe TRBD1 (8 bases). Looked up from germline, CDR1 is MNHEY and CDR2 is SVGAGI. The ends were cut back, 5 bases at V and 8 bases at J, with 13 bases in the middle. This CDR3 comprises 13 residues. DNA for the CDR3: TGTGCCAGCAGTAACAGGGGGAGGGACATTCAGTACTTC. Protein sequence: CASSNRGRDIQYF.

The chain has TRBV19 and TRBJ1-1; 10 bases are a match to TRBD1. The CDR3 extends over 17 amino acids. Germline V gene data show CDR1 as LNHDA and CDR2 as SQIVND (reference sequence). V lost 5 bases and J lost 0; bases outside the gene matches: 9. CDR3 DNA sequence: TGTGCCAGTAGTCCTTGGACAGGGGGGGAAATGAACACTGAAGCTTTCTTT. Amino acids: CASSPWTGGEMNTEAFF.

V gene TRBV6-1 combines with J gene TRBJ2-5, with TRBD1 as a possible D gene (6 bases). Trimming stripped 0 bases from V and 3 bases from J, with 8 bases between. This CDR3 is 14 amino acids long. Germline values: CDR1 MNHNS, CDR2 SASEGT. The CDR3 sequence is CASSEAGGEETQYF. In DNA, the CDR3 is TGTGCCAGCAGTGAAGCAGGGGGTGAAGAGACCCAGTACTTC.

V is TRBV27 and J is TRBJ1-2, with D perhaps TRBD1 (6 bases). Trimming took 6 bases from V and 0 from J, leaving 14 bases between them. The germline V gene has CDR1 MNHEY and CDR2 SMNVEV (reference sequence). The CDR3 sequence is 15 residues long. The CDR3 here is CASRELQGTNYGYTF. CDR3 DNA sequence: TGTGCCAGCAGGGAACTACAGGGAACTAACTATGGCTACACCTTC.

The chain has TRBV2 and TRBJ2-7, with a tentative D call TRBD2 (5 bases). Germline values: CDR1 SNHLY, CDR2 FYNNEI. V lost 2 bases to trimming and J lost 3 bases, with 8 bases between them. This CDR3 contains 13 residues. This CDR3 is CASSEPRVYEQYF. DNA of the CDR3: TGTGCCAGCAGTGAACCGAGGGTCTACGAGCAGTACTTC.

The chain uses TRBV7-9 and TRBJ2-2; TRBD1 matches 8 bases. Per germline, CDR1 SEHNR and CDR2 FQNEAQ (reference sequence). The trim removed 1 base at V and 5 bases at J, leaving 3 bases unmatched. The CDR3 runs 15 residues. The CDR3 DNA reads TGTGCCAGCAGCTTAGGAAGGACAGGGACCGGGGAGCTGTTTTTT. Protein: CASSLGRTGTGELFF.

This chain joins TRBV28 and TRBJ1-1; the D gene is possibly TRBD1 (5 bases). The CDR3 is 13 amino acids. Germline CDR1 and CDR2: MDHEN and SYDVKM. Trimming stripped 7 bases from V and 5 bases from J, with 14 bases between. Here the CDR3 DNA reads TGTGCCAGCACCTTAAGGGGATGGACTGAAGCTTTCTTT. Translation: CASTLRGWTEAFF.

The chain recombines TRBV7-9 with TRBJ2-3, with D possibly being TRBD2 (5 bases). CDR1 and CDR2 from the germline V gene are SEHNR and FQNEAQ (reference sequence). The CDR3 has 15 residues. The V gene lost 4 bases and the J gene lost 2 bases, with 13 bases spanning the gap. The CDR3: CASSYLRAYTDTQYF. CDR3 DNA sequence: TGTGCCAGCAGCTACCTGAGGGCTTACACAGATACGCAGTATTTT.

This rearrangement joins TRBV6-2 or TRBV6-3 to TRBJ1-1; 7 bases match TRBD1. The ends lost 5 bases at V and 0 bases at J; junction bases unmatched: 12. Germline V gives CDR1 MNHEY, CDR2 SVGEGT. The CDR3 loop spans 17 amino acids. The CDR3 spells CASSTGMRGPMNTEAFF. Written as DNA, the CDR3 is TGTGCCAGCAGTACAGGGATGAGGGGGCCCATGAACACTGAAGCTTTCTTT.

The CDR3 reads CASSLRLQGLAREQYF. Here the CDR3 DNA reads TGTGCCAGCAGCTTAAGACTACAGGGATTAGCTCGTGAGCAGTACTTC. The chain combines TRBV7-8 with TRBJ2-7, with D tentatively TRBD1 (6 bases). The CDR3 has 16 residues. The V end was cut by 2 bases, the J end by 7 bases, with 21 bases between. The V gene's germline CDR1 is SGHVS and CDR2 FQNEAQ.